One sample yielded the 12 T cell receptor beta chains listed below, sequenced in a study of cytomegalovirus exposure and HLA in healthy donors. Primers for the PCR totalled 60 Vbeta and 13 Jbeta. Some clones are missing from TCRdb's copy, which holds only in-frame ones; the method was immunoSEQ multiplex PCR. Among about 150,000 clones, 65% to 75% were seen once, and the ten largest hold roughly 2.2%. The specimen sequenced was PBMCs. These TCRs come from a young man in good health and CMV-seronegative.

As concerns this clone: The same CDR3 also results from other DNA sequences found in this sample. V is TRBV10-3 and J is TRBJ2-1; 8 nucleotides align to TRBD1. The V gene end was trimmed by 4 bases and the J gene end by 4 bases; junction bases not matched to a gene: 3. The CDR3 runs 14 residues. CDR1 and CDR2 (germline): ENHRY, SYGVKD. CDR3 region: CAISGQGSYNEQFF. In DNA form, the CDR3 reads TGTGCCATCAGTGGACAGGGGTCATACAATGAGCAGTTCTTC.

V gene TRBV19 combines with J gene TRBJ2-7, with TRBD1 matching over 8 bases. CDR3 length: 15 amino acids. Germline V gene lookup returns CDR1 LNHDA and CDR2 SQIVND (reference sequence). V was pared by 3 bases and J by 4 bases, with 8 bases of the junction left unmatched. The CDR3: CASSIHHGQGYEQYF. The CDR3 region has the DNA TGTGCCAGTAGTATCCACCATGGACAGGGTTACGAGCAGTACTTC. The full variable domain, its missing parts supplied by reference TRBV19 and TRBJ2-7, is DGGITQSPKYLFRKEGQNVTLSCEQNLNHDAMYWYRQDPGQGLRLIYYSQIVNDFQKGDIAEGYSVSREKKESFPLTVTSAQKNPTAFYLCASSIHHGQGYEQYFGPGTRLTVT.

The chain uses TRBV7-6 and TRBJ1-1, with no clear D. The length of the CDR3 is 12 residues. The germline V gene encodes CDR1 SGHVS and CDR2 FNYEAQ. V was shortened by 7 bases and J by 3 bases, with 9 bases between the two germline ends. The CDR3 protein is CASIPQDTEAFF. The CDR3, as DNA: TGTGCCAGCATCCCGCAGGACACTGAAGCTTTCTTT.

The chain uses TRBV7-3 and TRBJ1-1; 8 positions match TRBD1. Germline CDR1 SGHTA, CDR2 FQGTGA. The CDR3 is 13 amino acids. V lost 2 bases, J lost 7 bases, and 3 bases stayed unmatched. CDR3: CASSLGQGNEAFF. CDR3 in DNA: TGTGCCAGCAGCTTAGGACAGGGTAATGAAGCTTTCTTT.

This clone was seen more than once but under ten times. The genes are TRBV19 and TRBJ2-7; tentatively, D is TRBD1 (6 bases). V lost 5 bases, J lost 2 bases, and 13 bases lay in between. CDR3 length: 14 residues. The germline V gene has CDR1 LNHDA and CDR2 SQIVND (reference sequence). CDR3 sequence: CASSPSRDTYEQYF. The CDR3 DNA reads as TGTGCCAGTAGTCCCTCCAGGGACACCTACGAGCAGTACTTC.

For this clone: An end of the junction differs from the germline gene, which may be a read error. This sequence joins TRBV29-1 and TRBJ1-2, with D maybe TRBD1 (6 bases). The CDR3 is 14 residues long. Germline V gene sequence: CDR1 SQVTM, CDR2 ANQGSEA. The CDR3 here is CSVQTGESNYGYPF. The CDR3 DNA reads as TGCAGCGTTCAGACAGGAGAGTCCAACTATGGCTACCCCTTC.

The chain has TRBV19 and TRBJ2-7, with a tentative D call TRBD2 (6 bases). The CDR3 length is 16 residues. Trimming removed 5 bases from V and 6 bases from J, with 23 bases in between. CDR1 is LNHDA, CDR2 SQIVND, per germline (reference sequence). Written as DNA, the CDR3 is TGTGCCAGTAGTCCCGCGGGGTACTACCTGGGGAGCGAGCAGTACTTC. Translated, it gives CASSPAGYYLGSEQYF. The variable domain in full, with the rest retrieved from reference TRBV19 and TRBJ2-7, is DGGITQSPKYLFRKEGQNVTLSCEQNLNHDAMYWYRQDPGQGLRLIYYSQIVNDFQKGDIAEGYSVSREKKESFPLTVTSAQKNPTAFYLCASSPAGYYLGSEQYFGPGTRLTVT.

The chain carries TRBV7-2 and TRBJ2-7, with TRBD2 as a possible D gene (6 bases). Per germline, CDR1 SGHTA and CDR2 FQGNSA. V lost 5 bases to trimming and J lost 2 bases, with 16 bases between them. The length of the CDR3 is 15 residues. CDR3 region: CASSPGLALTYEQYF. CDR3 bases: TGTGCCAGCAGCCCAGGGCTAGCGCTTACCTACGAGCAGTACTTC.

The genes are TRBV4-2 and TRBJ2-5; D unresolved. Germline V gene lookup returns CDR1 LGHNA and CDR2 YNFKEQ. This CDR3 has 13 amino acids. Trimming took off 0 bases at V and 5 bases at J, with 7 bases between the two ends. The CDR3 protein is CASSQDPRETQYF. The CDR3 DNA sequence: TGTGCCAGCAGCCAAGACCCGAGGGAGACCCAGTACTTC.

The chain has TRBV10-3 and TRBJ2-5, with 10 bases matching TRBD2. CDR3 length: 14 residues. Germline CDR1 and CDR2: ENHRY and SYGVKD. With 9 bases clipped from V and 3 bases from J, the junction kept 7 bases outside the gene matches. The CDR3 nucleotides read TGTGCCATAAAGAGCGGGGGGGCAGAAGAGACCCAGTACTTC. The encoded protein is CAIKSGGAEETQYF.

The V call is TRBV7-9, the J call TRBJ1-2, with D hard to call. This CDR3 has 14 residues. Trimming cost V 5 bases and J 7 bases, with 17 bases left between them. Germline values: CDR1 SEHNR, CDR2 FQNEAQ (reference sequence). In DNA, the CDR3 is TGTGCCAGCAGCCCAGACCTCGACATCTCTGGCTACACCTTC. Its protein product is CASSPDLDISGYTF.

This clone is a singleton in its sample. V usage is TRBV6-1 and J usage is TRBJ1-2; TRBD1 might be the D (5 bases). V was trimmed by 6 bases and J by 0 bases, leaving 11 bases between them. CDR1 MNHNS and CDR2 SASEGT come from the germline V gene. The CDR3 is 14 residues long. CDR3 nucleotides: TGTGCCAGCAGAACAGGAAGTTCTAACTATGGCTACACCTTC. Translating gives CASRTGSSNYGYTF.